Listed below are T cell receptor beta chains from one sample, sequenced in a study of CD8 T cells in ankylosing spondylitis. TCRdb used MiXCR to reprocess the 5' RACE reads, holding one entry per CDR3 protein. The sample records under 150,000 distinct CDR3 sequences, roughly 8.8% being singletons. Sequenced: synovial fluid, either unsorted or a sorted T cell fraction (not recorded which). All receptors derive from a male donor with ankylosing spondylitis. Both conserved end residues are part of each CDR3. Each record gives: J gene, V gene, D gene, CDR3 length, clone size, CDR3 protein, CDR3 DNA. The D gene is left open where the match is weak. Rows may omit the clone size; those that give it use once, few, many or a size class.

>TRBJ2-2|TRBV5-1|-|16|many
CASSWDPQGLAGELFF
TGCGCCAGCAGCTGGGATCCACAGGGACTGGCCGGGGAGCTGTTTTTT
>TRBJ1-1|TRBV4-2|TRBD1|16|many
CASSQDVRQGGVEAFF
TGTGCCAGCAGCCAAGATGTCCGACAGGGTGGAGTTGAAGCTTTCTTT
>TRBJ1-2|TRBV5-1|-|14|-
CASSLTGTYDGYTF
TGCGCCAGCAGCCTGACAGGAACCTACGATGGCTACACCTTC
>TRBJ1-1|TRBV29-1|-|12|few
CSGTGAYTEAFF
TGCAGCGGTACGGGGGCCTACACTGAAGCTTTCTTT
>TRBJ2-1|TRBV20-1|TRBD2|14|many
CSAREPGLAVEQFF
TGCAGTGCTAGAGAACCGGGACTAGCGGTAGAGCAGTTCTTC
>TRBJ2-2|TRBV11-2|-|15|-
CASSPSALNTGELFF
TGTGCCAGCAGCCCCAGCGCTTTGAACACCGGGGAGCTGTTTTTT
>TRBJ2-1|TRBV5-5|TRBD2|16|few
CASSPLTSGRAREQFF
TGTGCCAGCAGCCCCTTGACTAGCGGGAGGGCCAGGGAGCAGTTCTTC
>TRBJ2-7|TRBV12-3/TRBV12-4|TRBD2|14|-
CASRTTSGTYEQYF
TGTGCCAGCAGGACCACTAGCGGGACCTACGAGCAGTACTTC
>TRBJ2-5|TRBV6-1|TRBD1|13|-
CASTRQGRETQYF
TGTGCCAGCACCAGACAGGGCCGCGAGACCCAGTACTTC
>TRBJ2-1|TRBV18|TRBD2|15|-
CASSPLAGGNDEQFF
TGTGCCAGCTCACCACTAGCGGGAGGGAACGATGAGCAGTTCTTC
>TRBJ2-1|TRBV28|-|15|many
CASTTRRVTYNEQFF
TGTGCCAGCACCACACGTCGGGTAACCTACAATGAGCAGTTCTTC
>TRBJ2-1|TRBV7-7|TRBD2|13|-
CASSQTSGTEQFF
TGTGCTAGCAGCCAGACTAGCGGGACTGAGCAGTTCTTC
>TRBJ2-7|TRBV27|-|15|-
CASSFRTVGDYEQYF
TGTGCCAGCAGTTTTCGTACAGTTGGGGACTACGAGCAGTACTTC
>TRBJ2-2|TRBV7-2|TRBD2|15|-
CASSQGLALTGELFF
TGTGCCAGCAGCCAGGGACTAGCGTTGACCGGGGAGCTGTTTTTT
>TRBJ1-1|TRBV5-1|-|14|many
CASSLSGGGTEAFF
TGCGCCAGCAGCTTGAGTGGGGGTGGAACTGAAGCTTTCTTT
>TRBJ2-1|TRBV20-1|TRBD1|15|many
CSASTGQSSYNEQFF
TGCAGTGCTTCAACGGGACAGAGCTCCTACAATGAGCAGTTCTTC
>TRBJ1-1|TRBV28|TRBD1|14|-
CASSEQGARTEAFF
TGTGCCAGCAGCGAACAGGGGGCGCGGACTGAAGCTTTCTTT
>TRBJ2-5|TRBV29-1|TRBD1|15|many
CSVEGDSARNGRVYF
TGCAGCGTTGAAGGGGACAGTGCCCGAAACGGAAGGGTCTACTTC
>TRBJ2-7|TRBV7-2|-|14|many
CASSLTGTMNEQYF
TGTGCCAGCAGCTTAACAGGGACTATGAACGAGCAGTACTTC
>TRBJ2-7|TRBV28|TRBD1|15|many
CASSLATGGSYEQYF
TGTGCCAGCAGTTTGGCGACAGGGGGCTCCTACGAGCAGTACTTC
>TRBJ2-3|TRBV10-2|-|13|few
CASSGLAPDTQYF
TGCGCCAGCAGTGGTCTAGCCCCAGATACGCAGTATTTT
>TRBJ2-3|TRBV7-3|-|14|many
CASRETRDTDTQYF
TGTGCCAGCAGAGAGACCAGGGATACAGATACGCAGTATTTT
>TRBJ2-3|TRBV9|TRBD2|17|-
CASSFRGTSGRTDTQYF
TGTGCCAGCAGCTTCCGCGGGACTAGCGGACGCACAGATACGCAGTATTTT
>TRBJ2-5|TRBV6-5|TRBD2|14|few
CASSFVAGQETQYF
TGTGCCAGCAGTTTCGTAGCGGGACAAGAGACCCAGTACTTC
>TRBJ2-6|TRBV5-6|-|15|many
CASSPRLAGANVLTF
TGTGCCAGCAGCCCCCGGTTAGCTGGGGCCAACGTCCTGACTTTC
>TRBJ2-3|TRBV20-1|TRBD2|18|many
CSASPSISSGGAGDTQYF
TGCAGTGCTAGCCCTTCGATTTCTAGCGGGGGGGCAGGAGATACGCAGTATTTT
>TRBJ1-2|TRBV7-2|-|14|many
CASTPGIANYGYTF
TGTGCCAGCACCCCTGGGATAGCTAACTATGGCTACACCTTC
>TRBJ2-7|TRBV9|-|15|few
CASSPTGPRDYEQYF
TGTGCCAGCAGCCCCACGGGGCCTCGGGACTACGAGCAGTACTTC
>TRBJ1-6|TRBV13|TRBD1|18|many
CASSFAPSNRGHNSPLHF
TGTGCCAGCAGCTTTGCCCCCTCCAACAGGGGGCACAATTCACCCCTCCACTTT
>TRBJ2-3|TRBV4-2|-|17|few
CASSQISGGASTDTQYF
TGTGCCAGCAGCCAAATCAGCGGAGGCGCTAGCACAGATACGCAGTATTTT
>TRBJ2-7|TRBV27|TRBD2|15|few
CASSRLAGGTYEQYF
TGTGCCAGCAGTAGACTAGCGGGGGGAACCTACGAGCAGTACTTC
>TRBJ1-5|TRBV6-2/TRBV6-3|-|12|many
CATRTGKQPQHF
TGTGCCACCCGAACAGGGAAACAGCCCCAGCATTTT
>TRBJ2-3|TRBV5-1|TRBD2|14|-
CASGGTSGTDTQYF
TGCGCCAGCGGGGGGACTAGCGGCACAGATACGCAGTATTTT
>TRBJ2-1|TRBV10-3|-|13|few
CAISAIEDNEQFF
TGTGCCATCAGTGCCATTGAAGACAATGAGCAGTTCTTC
>TRBJ2-7|TRBV4-3|TRBD2|14|-
CASSRREREGEQYF
TGCGCCAGCAGCCGCAGGGAGCGGGAGGGCGAGCAGTACTTC
>TRBJ2-5|TRBV2|-|13|-
CASSKDSQETQYF
TGTGCCAGCAGTAAGGACTCTCAAGAGACCCAGTACTTC
>TRBJ2-2|TRBV4-2|-|17|-
CASSQDWFILDTGELFF
TGTGCCAGCAGCCAAGATTGGTTCATTCTCGACACCGGGGAGCTGTTTTTT
>TRBJ2-3|TRBV20-1|-|14|few
CSARQDTGRDTQYF
TGCAGTGCTAGACAGGACACGGGCAGAGATACGCAGTATTTT
>TRBJ2-7|TRBV12-3/TRBV12-4|TRBD2|15|many
CASSPGTSGLYEQYF
TGTGCCAGCAGCCCTGGGACTAGCGGCCTCTACGAGCAGTACTTC